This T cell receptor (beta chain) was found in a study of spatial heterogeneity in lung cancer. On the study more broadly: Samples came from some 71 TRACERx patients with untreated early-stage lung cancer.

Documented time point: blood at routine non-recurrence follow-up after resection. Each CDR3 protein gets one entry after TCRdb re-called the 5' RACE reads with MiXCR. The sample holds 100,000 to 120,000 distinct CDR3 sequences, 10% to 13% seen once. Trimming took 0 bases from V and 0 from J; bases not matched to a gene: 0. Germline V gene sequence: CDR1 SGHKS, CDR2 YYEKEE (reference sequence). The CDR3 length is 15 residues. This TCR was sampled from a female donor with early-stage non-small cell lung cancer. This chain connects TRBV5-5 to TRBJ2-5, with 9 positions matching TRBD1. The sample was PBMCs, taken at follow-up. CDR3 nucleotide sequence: TGTGCCAGCAGCTTGGGGACAGGGGACCAAGAGACCCAGTACTTC. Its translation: CASSLGTGDQETQYF.